This T cell receptor beta chain is drawn from a study of CXCR3-negative and CXCR3-positive naive CD8 T cells. The germline CDR1 and CDR2 sequences are SNHLY and FYNNEI. The CDR3 loop spans 18 amino acids. Libraries were UMI-labeled 5' RACE TRB cDNA. TCRdb reworked the 5' RACE reads into one entry per CDR3 protein, no DNA. This sample's table has 20,000 to 25,000 distinct CDR3 sequences. The study sorted every CD8+ T cell subset in triplicate at about 270,000 cells each. As regards this clonotype: Antigen specificity is unknown.

Study-level points and caveats: Greater hydrophobicity was found in TRB CDR3s of CXCR3-positive naive cells than of CXCR3-negative naive cells.

The clonotype comes from a human donor in good health. Some clones in this sample may be carry-over from other donors' samples. The chain uses TRBV2 and TRBJ1-3. Material for sequencing was naive CXCR3- CD8+ T cells from blood. Specified subset: CD45RO-CCR7+CD27+CD95- naive CD8+ T cells lacking CXCR3 (TNR3-). CDR3 sequence: CASSESGIQSLSGNTIYF.